This T cell receptor beta chain originates from a study of spatial heterogeneity in lung cancer (dated by TCRdb to 2018 to 2020). In the study overall: Beta-chain transcripts were consistently detected in greater numbers than alpha-chain transcripts, which likely reflected higher beta-chain transcript abundance. In the raw uncorrected reads, each unique combination of TCR and UMI appeared more than ten times on average. TCR alpha and beta repertoires were quantitatively compared across multiple tumor regions, matched nontumor lung and blood in non-small cell lung cancer. The study linked features of the TCR repertoire to counts of nonsynonymous mutations, which were determined by whole-exome sequencing of tumor tissue. Both alpha and beta chains were TCR-sequenced in samples taken at surgery, namely 220 tumor regions, 62 to 65 matched nontumor lung samples and approximately 51 PBMC samples. The study at large found these results: Ubiquitous expanded tumor TCRs were found in blood more often at tumor resection than at routine follow-up. Confirming at a functional level the hypothesis that regional TCRs recognize regional mutations was considered to require additional single-cell paired TCR alpha and beta sequencing.

This clonotype was counted ten times or more. Its antigen is currently not known. No base quality information exists; no much larger clone differs at one position. The library was prepared using 5' RACE. Sequencing instrument: NextSeq 500. To allow correction of PCR and sequencing errors, the TCR library protocol tagged every TCR cDNA molecule with a unique molecular identifier. Under the source paper's analysis protocol: TCR identification, UMI-based error correction and CDR3 extraction were performed with Decombinator tools. Expanded TCRs were defined as those above a frequency of 2 per 1,000, corresponding to the top 1% of the tumor frequency distribution. Each repertoire was subsampled 100 times to 5,000 TCRs, after which Renyi diversity was computed with the R vegan package. CDR3 similarity networks were built from amino acid triplet string-kernel similarity, with CDR3s being connected when pairwise similarity was above 0.82. TCRdb took the public reads, trimmed them with fastp at Q25, ran MiXCR for clone calling and kept in-frame beta chains. Rows with a matching CDR3 protein are joined into one entry that keeps the most common DNA and genes. The V and J calls here are based on TCRdb, not the publication. Within this sample are about 22,000 distinct CDR3 sequences, with approximately 4.4% of them counted one time only. The ten largest clones capture around 7% of the sample.

Via the germline V gene, CDR1 is MDHEN and CDR2 SYDVKM. The CDR3 runs 14 amino acids, cysteine and phenylalanine included. The retained sequence is limited to the CDR3, 42 bases, with the frame set at the first base. Deletion took 2 bases off V and 3 bases off J, with a span of 11 bases between the germline ends. In the paper's terms, the time point label means: sample taken at primary tumor resection. Whole RNA extracted from tumor and nontumor lung tissue, or from cryopreserved PBMC samples, was used for TCR sequencing without cell sorting. Samples were obtained from over 70 patients with early-stage, untreated non-small cell lung cancer from the lung TRACERx cohort. Only patients for whom sufficient RNA was available from at least two tumor regions were selected for TCR sequencing.

Here the chain combines TRBV28 and TRBJ2-7, with no confident D gene call. Sequenced material: PBMCs, taken at surgery. The sequence was collected from a male donor with early-stage non-small cell lung cancer. In nucleotide form, the sequence is TGTGCCAGCAGTTTACGGGCAGATTACTACGAGCAGTACTTC. This is translated as CASSLRADYYEQYF.